The 18 T cell receptor beta chains below were found in one sample sequenced in a study of blood T cell repertoires in COVID-19 (dated by TCRdb to 2020 to 2021). Libraries were prepared through the immunoSEQ multiplex PCR assay. This is the immuneACCESS table as TCRdb keeps it, with only in-frame sequences that have V and J called. A part of the clones is gone; compared with another copy, unresolved V genes explain less than half, and the rest is unexplained. This sample lists a few hundred thousand clones; approximately 88% were detected once. About 8.9% of the sample belongs to the ten largest clones. Sequencing was performed on PBMCs or T cells enriched from blood (not recorded which). The receptors here all came from a woman under 30 who had recovered from COVID-19.

This rearrangement joins TRBV19 to TRBJ2-1; maybe TRBD1 (5 bases). The CDR3 extends over 15 amino acids. The V end was cut by 3 bases, the J end by 6 bases, with 15 bases between. Germline CDR1 reads LNHDA; CDR2 reads SQIVND (reference sequence). The CDR3 loop reads CASSIGAPPFNEQFF. CDR3 nucleotides: TGTGCCAGTAGTATTGGGGCGCCCCCGTTCAATGAGCAGTTCTTC.

The genes are TRBV27 and TRBJ1-1; D uncertain. There are 16 residues in the CDR3. From germline, CDR1 is MNHEY and CDR2 SMNVEV (reference sequence). V dropped 5 bases and J dropped 3 bases, with 19 bases sitting between them. The CDR3 DNA reads as TGTGCCAGCAGTCCATACACGGGAGCCTGGGACACTGAAGCTTTCTTT. Translated: CASSPYTGAWDTEAFF.

The J gene is TRBJ2-3, the V gene TRBV19, with 8 bases fitting TRBD2. The trim removed 5 bases at V and 2 bases at J, leaving 3 bases unmatched. The CDR3 runs 14 residues. Germline V CDR1 and CDR2: LNHDA, SQIVND (reference sequence). The CDR3 spells CASSLAGLTDTQYF. The CDR3 DNA follows: TGTGCCAGTAGTCTAGCGGGTCTCACAGATACGCAGTATTTT.

CDR3 in amino acids: CASSSAGISGNTIYF. The CDR3 nucleotides read TGTGCCAGCAGCTCAGCCGGGATCTCTGGAAACACCATATATTTT. The chain employs TRBV11-2 and TRBJ1-3, with D unresolved. CDR1 is SGHAT and CDR2 is FQNNGV in the germline V gene. This CDR3 region has 15 residues. The V and J ends lost 4 bases and 0 bases respectively, with 10 bases between them.

This chain links TRBV7-6 with TRBJ1-5; D gene ambiguous. Per the germline V gene, CDR1 is SGHVS and CDR2 is FNYEAQ. CDR3 length: 13 residues. The V end was cut by 5 bases, the J end by 6 bases, with 11 bases between. CDR3 DNA: TGTGCCAGCAGCCGGGTATTGGGTCAGCCCCAGCATTTT. It is translated as CASSRVLGQPQHF. Looking up the rest from reference TRBV7-6 and TRBJ1-5 gives the full variable domain: GAGVSQSPRYKVTKRGQDVALRCDPISGHVSLYWYRQALGQGPEFLTYFNYEAQQDKSGLPNDRFSAERPEGSISTLTIQRTEQRDSAMYRCASSRVLGQPQHFGDGTRLSIL.

The chain couples TRBV19 to TRBJ1-4; possibly TRBD1 for D (6 bases). Germline V gene lookup returns CDR1 LNHDA and CDR2 SQIVND (reference sequence). The CDR3 spans 13 residues. The V end was cut by 4 bases, the J end by 8 bases, with 11 bases between. Written as DNA, the CDR3 is TGTGCCAGTAGTACAAGGACAGTAGAAAAACTGTTTTTT. It encodes CASSTRTVEKLFF.

The chain carries TRBV7-8 and TRBJ2-7, with 9 bases aligning to TRBD1. CDR3 length: 15 residues. Germline-derived CDR1 and CDR2 are SGHVS and FQNEAQ. With V trimmed by 4 bases and J by 1 base, 5 bases remained unmatched. Here the CDR3 reads CASSSWTGDSYEQYF. The CDR3 coding sequence is TGTGCCAGCAGCTCCTGGACAGGGGATTCCTACGAGCAGTACTTC.

The chain combines TRBV19 with TRBJ2-1; 8 bases map to TRBD2. Germline V gene lookup returns CDR1 LNHDA and CDR2 SQIVND (reference sequence). The length of the CDR3 is 17 residues. The junction had 11 bases not matched to a gene; V was cut back by 6 bases and J by 1 base. DNA of the CDR3: TGTGCCAGTAGGAATATAGCGGGATGGGAATCCTACAATGAGCAGTTCTTC. As protein: CASRNIAGWESYNEQFF.

In this sample, this clone turned up once. V is TRBV6-6 and J is TRBJ1-1; D might be TRBD1 (5 bases). This CDR3 is built from 14 residues. V was pared by 0 bases and J by 6 bases, with 11 bases between. Germline V gene data show CDR1 as MNHNY and CDR2 as SVGAGI (reference sequence). As DNA, the CDR3 is TGTGCCAGCAGTTACTCGGGGGACTTCGCTGAAGCTTTCTTT. Amino acids: CASSYSGDFAEAFF.

V is TRBV7-2 and J is TRBJ1-2, with TRBD1 identical over 7 bases. CDR1 and CDR2 (germline): SGHTA, FQGNSA. The junction had 4 bases not matched to a gene; V was cut back by 1 base and J by 2 bases. The CDR3 covers 15 residues. CDR3 protein: CASSLEWGQNYGYTF. CDR3 DNA sequence: TGTGCCAGCAGCTTAGAATGGGGACAGAACTATGGCTACACCTTC. Variable domain in full (rest from reference TRBV7-2 and TRBJ1-2): GAGVSQSPSNKVTEKGKDVELRCDPISGHTALYWYRQSLGQGLEFLIYFQGNSAPDKSGLPSDRFSAERTGGSVSTLTIQRTQQEDSAVYLCASSLEWGQNYGYTFGSGTRLTVV.

Turning to this clone: Other nucleotide sequences from this sample produce the same CDR3. V and J are TRBV4-1 and TRBJ2-7; 7 bases are a match to TRBD1. The CDR3 spans 14 residues. Germline CDR1 MGHRA, CDR2 YSYEKL. The V and J ends lost 8 bases and 2 bases, in that order; junction bases with no gene match: 9. In DNA form, the CDR3 reads TGCGCCAGCTCCCGCGGCCAGGGGGCCTACGAGCAGTACTTC. This encodes CASSRGQGAYEQYF.

V is TRBV4-3 and J is TRBJ1-2, with TRBD1 identical over 7 bases. The CDR3 contains 15 residues. The J segment lost 4 bases and the V segment lost 0 bases, leaving 5 bases of the junction unmatched. Looked up from germline, CDR1 is LGHNA and CDR2 is YSLEER. The CDR3 protein is CASSQDWGDSYGYTF. In DNA form, the CDR3 reads TGCGCCAGCAGCCAAGACTGGGGGGACAGCTATGGCTACACCTTC.

CDR3 bases: TGTGCCAGCAGCTTAGCGACGCGGAGCTCCTACAATGAGCAGTTCTTC. Translated, it gives CASSLATRSSYNEQFF. The chain is built from TRBV7-2 and TRBJ2-1; D call uncertain. CDR1 SGHTA and CDR2 FQGNSA come from the germline V gene. Trimming took 0 bases from V and 0 from J, leaving 9 bases between them. This CDR3 contains 16 residues.

The chain has TRBV7-9 and TRBJ2-1; 8 bases match TRBD1. The V and J ends lost 5 bases and 7 bases, in that order; junction bases with no gene match: 13. There are 16 residues in the CDR3. Germline V gene lookup returns CDR1 SEHNR and CDR2 FQNEAQ (reference sequence). CDR3: CASSDPGRTGRNEQFF. The DNA of the CDR3 is TGTGCCAGCAGCGACCCTGGAAGGACAGGGAGAAATGAGCAGTTCTTC.

The V and J genes are TRBV25-1 and TRBJ2-7, with TRBD2 matching over 7 bases. The germline V gene has CDR1 MGHDK and CDR2 SYGVNS. Losses at the gene ends were 7 bases for V and 0 bases for J; bases not matched to a gene: 6. This CDR3 is 14 amino acids long. The CDR3 nucleotides are TGTGCCAGCAACCCTACTAGCGACTCCTACGAGCAGTACTTC. As protein: CASNPTSDSYEQYF.

This clone was seen more than once but under ten times. The chain is built from TRBV5-1 and TRBJ2-1, with 12 bases matching TRBD2. Looked up from germline, CDR1 is SGHRS and CDR2 is YFSETQ. Trimming took 4 bases from V and 6 from J; bases not matched to a gene: 8. The CDR3 totals 16 residues. CDR3 loop: CASSPSGGAVGNEQFF. CDR3 sequence (DNA): TGCGCCAGCAGCCCTAGCGGGGGGGCTGTAGGCAATGAGCAGTTCTTC.

This chain joins TRBV4-3 and TRBJ2-1; TRBD2 might be the D (6 bases). CDR3 size: 15 residues. The germline V gene encodes CDR1 LGHNA and CDR2 YSLEER. The V end was cut by 0 bases, the J end by 10 bases, with 16 bases between. For the CDR3, the DNA is TGCGCCAGCAGCCAAGAACTAGCTGCGCTCGTGGAGCAGTTCTTC. Protein: CASSQELAALVEQFF.

This clone was observed a single time. The chain joins TRBV7-9 to TRBJ1-5; D not certain. Trimming cost V 5 bases and J 5 bases, with 10 bases left between them. The germline V gene has CDR1 SEHNR and CDR2 FQNEAQ (reference sequence). The CDR3 totals 13 residues. The CDR3 protein is CASSLMRDQPQHF. CDR3 nucleotides: TGTGCCAGCAGCCTAATGAGAGATCAGCCCCAGCATTTT.